These 26 T cell receptor beta chains originate from one sample sequenced in a study of blood T cells in healthy people across ages. Then a second PCR, running about 6 to 11 cycles, was carried out with a sample-barcoded 5' primer and a J-beta primer mix. TCRdb called the 5' RACE reads again in MiXCR, with one record for every CDR3 protein. The data show some 900,000 distinct CDR3 sequences, with under 30% seen just once and 15% to 20% held by the top ten. Sequenced: blood. The receptors shown here come from a woman older than 75 in good health.

This clonotype was recorded at least ten times. V gene TRBV7-8 combines with J gene TRBJ2-1; 8 positions match TRBD2. Germline assignment: CDR1 SGHVS and CDR2 FQNEAQ. The CDR3 totals 17 residues. The J segment lost 0 bases and the V segment lost 7 bases, leaving 11 bases of the junction unmatched. The CDR3 bases are TGTGCCAGCACCCCGGGGGGGGCGGGGGCCTCCTACAATGAGCAGTTCTTC. Translated: CASTPGGAGASYNEQFF.

This clonotype was observed at least ten times. The chain uses TRBV7-2 and TRBJ1-5, with 7 bases fitting TRBD1. The CDR3 has 14 residues. V lost 6 bases to trimming and J lost 4 bases; unmatched junction nucleotides: 6. Germline CDR1 is SGHTA and CDR2 is FQGNSA. The CDR3 DNA is TGTGCCAGCAGACCGGGGACAGCAAATCAGCCCCAGCATTTT. Translating it yields CASRPGTANQPQHF.

This clonotype came up many times. In DNA, the CDR3 is TGTGCCAGCAGCTTGCGGCTAACGGGTCAGCCCCAGCATTTT. Its translation is CASSLRLTGQPQHF. This rearrangement joins TRBV7-6 to TRBJ1-5; no clear D gene. Trimming took off 3 bases at V and 6 bases at J, with 12 bases between the two ends. Germline loops: CDR1 SGHVS, CDR2 FNYEAQ. This CDR3 contains 14 residues.

At least ten counts were recorded for this clonotype. V is TRBV4-1 and J is TRBJ2-6; D remains unclear. The CDR3 contains 16 residues. Trimming pared 4 bases from V and 1 base from J, leaving 11 bases between. The V gene's germline CDR1 is MGHRA and CDR2 YSYEKL. The CDR3 DNA reads TGCGCCAGCAGCCGAGAGCTTAGTTCTGGGGCCAACGTCCTGACTTTC. Translation: CASSRELSSGANVLTF.

The chain recombines TRBV7-2 with TRBJ2-2, with D maybe TRBD2 (6 bases). Per the germline V gene, CDR1 is SGHTA and CDR2 is FQGNSA. Trimming shortened V by 6 bases and J by 1 base, and 15 bases separated the two germline ends. The CDR3 covers 16 residues. Here the CDR3 reads CASSDRRGRNTGELFF. The CDR3 bases are TGTGCCAGCAGTGATCGGCGGGGTCGGAACACCGGGGAGCTGTTTTTT. Full variable domain (remainder filled in from reference TRBV7-2 and TRBJ2-2): GAGVSQSPSNKVTEKGKDVELRCDPISGHTALYWYRQSLGQGLEFLIYFQGNSAPDKSGLPSDRFSAERTGGSVSTLTIQRTQQEDSAVYLCASSDRRGRNTGELFFGEGSRLTVL.

The chain couples TRBV6-5 to TRBJ2-7; 14 positions agree with TRBD2. Germline loops: CDR1 MNHEY, CDR2 SVGAGI. The length of the CDR3 is 15 residues. The V and J ends lost 5 bases and 7 bases, in that order; junction bases with no gene match: 7. CDR3 in DNA: TGTGCCAGCAGTCAGGGACTAGCGGGGGCGGGGGAGCAGTACTTC. This encodes CASSQGLAGAGEQYF.

This clonotype was seen many times. This chain joins TRBV4-3 and TRBJ2-7; D may correspond to TRBD1 or TRBD2 (5 bases each). V was shortened by 2 bases and J by 5 bases, with 10 bases between the two germline ends. Per the germline V gene, CDR1 is LGHNA and CDR2 is YSLEER. The CDR3 is 13 residues long. CDR3: CASSQKTGHEQYF. Written as DNA, the CDR3 is TGCGCCAGCAGCCAAAAAACGGGGCACGAGCAGTACTTC.

V usage is TRBV20-1 and J usage is TRBJ1-5; a weak D match, TRBD1 (5 bases). V lost 3 bases and J 5 bases, leaving 8 bases between the germline ends. The length of the CDR3 is 12 residues. Germline V gene sequence: CDR1 DFQATT, CDR2 SNEGSKA (reference sequence). The CDR3 loop is CSASRGDQPQHF. The CDR3, as DNA: TGCAGTGCTAGTCGGGGGGATCAGCCCCAGCATTTT.

This clonotype was seen at least ten times. The chain links TRBV9 to TRBJ2-3, with D possibly being TRBD1 or TRBD2 (6 bases each). The length of the CDR3 is 15 residues. V dropped 0 bases and J dropped 3 bases, with 11 bases sitting between them. Germline CDR1 reads SGDLS; CDR2 reads YYNGEE. The CDR3 bases are TGTGCCAGCAGCGTAGCGGGGGCCCGGACAGATACGCAGTATTTT. Translating it yields CASSVAGARTDTQYF.

Note on this clonotype: This clone may be a read error of a much larger clone one base away. This chain links TRBV5-6 with TRBJ2-7; a weak D match, TRBD1 (6 bases). The CDR3 loop spans 14 amino acids. The ends were cut back, 4 bases at V and 4 bases at J, with 15 bases in the middle. CDR1 and CDR2 from the germline V gene are SGHDT and YYEEEE. CDR3: CASSPTGQPYEQYV. The CDR3 DNA is TGTGCCAGCAGCCCTACCGGACAGCCTTACGAGCAGTACGTC.

In regard to this clonotype: A much larger clone is a single base away; this may be a read error. V usage is TRBV7-9 and J usage is TRBJ2-7; D tentatively fits TRBD1 or TRBD2 (6 bases each). Judging by the DNA end, TRBJ2-5 fits better; the J call may be wrong. The germline CDR1 and CDR2 sequences are SEHNR and FQNEAQ (reference sequence). The CDR3 length is 18 residues. The CDR3 sequence: CASSLVGGFRGLQETQYF. Here the CDR3 DNA reads TGTGCCAGCAGCTTAGTGGGCGGATTTCGGGGGCTCCAAGAGACCCAGTACTTC.

This clonotype has at least ten counts. The rearrangement joins TRBV24-1 to TRBJ2-7; the match to TRBD1 covers 8 bases. The germline V gene encodes CDR1 KGHDR and CDR2 SFDVKD. The ends lost 4 bases at V and 3 bases at J; junction bases unmatched: 7. This CDR3 comprises 15 residues. Here the CDR3 reads CATSDPGQGSYEQYF. The CDR3 coding sequence is TGTGCCACCAGTGACCCTGGACAGGGTAGCTACGAGCAGTACTTC.

The chain couples TRBV5-1 to TRBJ2-7; the match to TRBD2 covers 7 bases. With V trimmed by 2 bases and J by 0 bases, 8 bases remained unmatched. CDR1 SGHRS and CDR2 YFSETQ come from the germline V gene. The CDR3 loop spans 16 amino acids. In nucleotides, the CDR3 is TGCGCCAGCAGCTTTATACTGGGGGGGAGCTCCTACGAGCAGTACTTC. This encodes CASSFILGGSSYEQYF. Full variable domain (outside the CDR3, taken from reference TRBV5-1 and TRBJ2-7): KAGVTQTPRYLIKTRGQQVTLSCSPISGHRSVSWYQQTPGQGLQFLFEYFSETQRNKGNFPGRFSGRQFSNSRSEMNVSTLELGDSALYLCASSFILGGSSYEQYFGPGTRLTVT.

The chain joins TRBV6-6 to TRBJ1-2; the match to TRBD1 covers 9 bases. Trimming cost V 0 bases and J 7 bases; bases outside gene matches: 6. The CDR3 has 15 amino acids. Germline CDR1 reads MNHNY; CDR2 reads SVGAGI (reference sequence). CDR3 in DNA: TGTGCCAGCAGTTACTCGGGACAGGGTTGGGGTGGCTACACCTTC. It is translated as CASSYSGQGWGGYTF.

The table lists this clonotype with many counts. The chain has TRBV7-2 and TRBJ2-3; TRBD1 is a possible D gene (5 bases). Germline V gives CDR1 SGHTA, CDR2 FQGNSA. The CDR3 length is 14 residues. The ends were cut back, 7 bases at V and 2 bases at J, with 13 bases in the middle. The CDR3 sequence is CASKRRELTDTQYF. CDR3 nucleotides: TGTGCCAGCAAGCGCAGGGAACTCACAGATACGCAGTATTTT.

The V gene is TRBV7-2, the J gene TRBJ2-5; D is unclear. There are 14 residues in the CDR3. The V end lost 4 bases, the J end lost 5 bases, and 14 bases lay between the germline ends. CDR1 and CDR2 from the germline V gene are SGHTA and FQGNSA. Written as DNA, the CDR3 is TGTGCCAGCAGCTGGGCTGGGTTCGGTGAGACCCAGTACTTC. Protein: CASSWAGFGETQYF.

This clonotype was seen repeatedly, ten times or more. The gene calls are TRBV7-2 and TRBJ1-5, with D possibly TRBD1 on 6 matching bases. The length of the CDR3 is 13 residues. Trimming cost V 5 bases and J 4 bases, with 9 bases left between them. CDR1 and CDR2 from the germline V gene are SGHTA and FQGNSA. CDR3 amino acids: CASSAQGNQPQHF. DNA of the CDR3: TGTGCCAGCAGCGCCCAGGGGAATCAGCCCCAGCATTTT.

The rearrangement links TRBV6-5 to TRBJ2-3; D is perhaps TRBD2 (5 bases). Trimming stripped 0 bases from V and 5 bases from J, with 12 bases between. CDR3 size: 15 residues. Germline V gives CDR1 MNHEY, CDR2 SVGAGI. CDR3: CASSYSTGKRDTQYF. The CDR3 nucleotides read TGTGCCAGCAGTTACTCAACGGGGAAAAGAGATACGCAGTATTTT.

This clonotype was seen more than once but under ten times. This chain uses TRBV21-1 with TRBJ2-3. TRBV21-1 is described as a pseudogene. This CDR3 is built from 16 residues. CDR3 sequence reads: CASSKPPRKGTDTQYF. The CDR3 region has the DNA TGTGCCAGCAGCAAACCGCCGAGGAAGGGAACAGATACGCAGTATTTT.

The rearrangement joins TRBV27 to TRBJ1-2; 11 bases line up with TRBD1. CDR3 length: 15 amino acids. The V gene end was trimmed by 3 bases and the J gene end by 7 bases; junction bases not matched to a gene: 7. The V gene's germline CDR1 is MNHEY and CDR2 SMNVEV (reference sequence). CDR3 region: CASSFGSGTGGGYTF. The CDR3 DNA reads as TGTGCCAGCAGTTTTGGGTCCGGGACAGGGGGTGGCTACACCTTC.

This clonotype occurred a few times. The chain employs TRBV11-2 and TRBJ2-2, with 10 positions matching TRBD2. The CDR3 contains 18 residues. The junction had 12 bases not matched to a gene; V was cut back by 5 bases and J by 3 bases. CDR1 SGHAT and CDR2 FQNNGV come from the germline V gene. Here the CDR3 reads CASSHYRTLAGDTGELFF. CDR3 sequence (DNA): TGTGCCAGCAGCCACTACCGGACTCTAGCGGGGGACACCGGGGAGCTGTTTTTT.

This clonotype was counted ten times or more. The CDR3 nucleotides read TGCGCCAGCAGCCAATCAATTCCCGGGACTAGGTTCTTC. Amino acids: CASSQSIPGTRFF. The chain is built from TRBV4-1 and TRBJ2-1; 8 positions match TRBD2. CDR1 and CDR2 from the germline V gene are MGHRA and YSYEKL. This CDR3 is 13 amino acids long. V shed 2 bases and J 15 bases; nucleotides not matched to a gene: 9.

This clonotype was counted ten times or more. The chain recombines TRBV7-9 with TRBJ2-5; 10 bases agree with TRBD1. J gave up 5 bases and V 5 bases, and 11 bases lay outside the gene matches. Germline CDR1 SEHNR, CDR2 FQNEAQ (reference sequence). This CDR3 contains 16 residues. The CDR3 DNA reads TGTGCCAGCAGCGCTCGGGGGACAGGGGAGGGGGAGACCCAGTACTTC. Protein sequence: CASSARGTGEGETQYF.

This clonotype was seen only once. V usage is TRBV7-9 and J usage is TRBJ2-1; 13 bases fit TRBD2. V trimming: 0 bases; J trimming: 6 bases; junction bases outside the gene matches: 8. This CDR3 spans 18 amino acids. Looked up from germline, CDR1 is SEHNR and CDR2 is FQNEAQ (reference sequence). The CDR3 loop is CASSLASPTSGGINEQFF. CDR3 DNA sequence: TGTGCCAGCAGCTTAGCGAGCCCGACTAGCGGGGGGATCAATGAGCAGTTCTTC.

This clonotype was recorded many times. The rearrangement uses TRBV20-1 and TRBJ2-3; TRBD2 agrees at 7 bases. From germline, CDR1 is DFQATT and CDR2 SNEGSKA (reference sequence). The CDR3 is made up of 15 amino acids. V gave up 0 bases and J gave up 3 bases; unmatched junction bases: 6. The CDR3 bases are TGCAGTGCTAGAGATGGGGGGGGACCGACAGATACGCAGTATTTT. Residues: CSARDGGGPTDTQYF.

This clonotype has ten or more counts. This chain links TRBV20-1 with TRBJ1-1; 7 bases match TRBD1. Germline V lookup: CDR1 DFQATT, CDR2 SNEGSKA (reference sequence). The ends lost 7 bases at V and 0 bases at J; junction bases unmatched: 5. CDR3 size: 13 residues. The CDR3 coding sequence is TGCAGTGGGCGACAGGGAATGAACACTGAAGCTTTCTTT. Amino acids: CSGRQGMNTEAFF.